These 21 T cell receptor beta chains originate from one sample sequenced in a study of blood T cell repertoires in COVID-19 (dated by TCRdb to 2019 to 2021). To prepare the library, the immunoSEQ multiplex PCR assay was applied. Held by TCRdb, this immuneACCESS table contains in-frame sequences only and omits some clones. Under half of the omission traces to an unresolved V gene where checked; the cause of the rest is unknown. The sample table lists roughly 480,000 clones, 80% to 90% of them with a count of one. Together, the top ten hold 0.75% to 0.9% of the sample. Sequencing input: peripheral blood. These receptors all stem from a man aged 18-30 years with COVID-19, enrolled during active disease.

V and J are TRBV6-1 and TRBJ2-2, with D possibly being TRBD1 (5 bases). Per germline, CDR1 MNHNS and CDR2 SASEGT. CDR3 length: 17 amino acids. Trimming took off 0 bases at V and 4 bases at J, with 15 bases between the two ends. Written as DNA, the CDR3 is TGTGCCAGCAGTGAAGCAAGGGCCAGGGCCACCACCGGGGAGCTGTTTTTT. Its protein product is CASSEARARATTGELFF.

The chain recombines TRBV18 with TRBJ2-2, with 10 bases that match TRBD1. The CDR3 length is 16 residues. Losses at the gene ends were 3 bases for V and 4 bases for J; bases not matched to a gene: 5. The germline V gene encodes CDR1 KGHSH and CDR2 LQKENI. CDR3 region: CASSPSGQGPTGELFF. DNA of the CDR3: TGTGCCAGCTCACCGTCGGGACAGGGGCCCACCGGGGAGCTGTTTTTT.

The chain is built from TRBV5-6 and TRBJ2-2; D gene unclear. Germline V gene sequence: CDR1 SGHDT, CDR2 YYEEEE. The CDR3 has 16 amino acids. Trimming took 0 bases from V and 0 from J, leaving 9 bases between them. The CDR3 loop is CASSLDIFSNTGELFF. The CDR3 coding sequence is TGTGCCAGCAGCTTGGATATCTTTTCGAACACCGGGGAGCTGTTTTTT.

V and J are TRBV27 and TRBJ2-3, with 8 bases fitting TRBD2. The CDR3 has 18 amino acids. The J segment lost 3 bases and the V segment lost 7 bases, leaving 18 bases of the junction unmatched. Germline assignment: CDR1 MNHEY and CDR2 SMNVEV (reference sequence). CDR3 nucleotide sequence: TGTGCCAGCACTCCTGGGACTAGGGGAATAGTAGCTACAGATACGCAGTATTTT. Its translation: CASTPGTRGIVATDTQYF.

This chain connects TRBV2 to TRBJ2-3; D gene ambiguous. Germline loops: CDR1 SNHLY, CDR2 FYNNEI. The CDR3 spans 13 residues. Trimming removed 8 bases at V and 4 bases at J, with 13 bases between. CDR3 sequence (DNA): TGTGCCAGCTTGAGTAGCTGGGCAGATACGCAGTATTTT. Translation: CASLSSWADTQYF.

This chain joins TRBV6-2 or TRBV6-3 and TRBJ2-2; 7 bases agree with TRBD2. CDR3 length: 15 amino acids. Germline V gene data show CDR1 as MNHEY and CDR2 as SVGEGT. V was pared by 2 bases and J by 0 bases, with 0 bases of the junction left unmatched. CDR3 loop: CASSYRGANTGELFF. The CDR3 DNA reads TGTGCCAGCAGTTACCGGGGGGCGAACACCGGGGAGCTGTTTTTT.

The rearrangement uses TRBV10-1 and TRBJ2-1; 7 bases line up with TRBD2. This CDR3 spans 15 amino acids. Per germline, CDR1 WNHNN and CDR2 SYGVQD (reference sequence). With V trimmed by 3 bases and J by 1 base, 3 bases remained unmatched. The CDR3 region is CASSESGGSYNEQFF. In nucleotides, the CDR3 is TGCGCCAGCAGTGAATCCGGGGGGTCCTACAATGAGCAGTTCTTC.

The sample holds a few counts of this clone. V gene TRBV2 combines with J gene TRBJ2-7, with 9 bases that match TRBD2. The J segment lost 6 bases and the V segment lost 7 bases, leaving 10 bases of the junction unmatched. CDR3 length equals 14 residues. Germline CDR1 SNHLY, CDR2 FYNNEI. CDR3 sequence (DNA): TGTGCCAGCACCGAAATAGCGGGAGCCGGCGAGCAGTACTTC. Translation: CASTEIAGAGEQYF. Variable domain in full (rest from reference TRBV2 and TRBJ2-7): EPEVTQTPSHQVTQMGQEVILRCVPISNHLYFYWYRQILGQKVEFLVSFYNNEISEKSEIFDDQFSVERPDGSNFTLKIRSTKLEDSAMYFCASTEIAGAGEQYFGPGTRLTVT.

The genes are TRBV19 and TRBJ1-1, with 7 bases identical to TRBD1. V lost 5 bases to trimming and J lost 4 bases; unmatched junction nucleotides: 7. Per germline, CDR1 LNHDA and CDR2 SQIVND (reference sequence). This CDR3 has 14 amino acids. The chain's CDR3 is CASSPTGSSTEAFF. The CDR3, as DNA: TGTGCCAGTAGTCCGACAGGGAGCAGCACTGAAGCTTTCTTT.

This chain links TRBV27 with TRBJ2-7, with TRBD2 identical over 10 bases. The V gene's germline CDR1 is MNHEY and CDR2 SMNVEV (reference sequence). V shed 4 bases and J 2 bases; nucleotides not matched to a gene: 2. The CDR3 loop spans 14 amino acids. The CDR3 region has the DNA TGTGCCAGCAGTTCCCTAGCGGGGGCCTACGAGCAGTACTTC. This encodes CASSSLAGAYEQYF.

The genes are TRBV6-5 and TRBJ1-2; the D gene is possibly TRBD1 (5 bases). V lost 5 bases and J 0 bases, leaving 13 bases between the germline ends. There are 15 residues in the CDR3. CDR1 is MNHEY and CDR2 is SVGAGI in the germline V gene. CDR3 amino acids: CASSRTGGANYGYTF. In nucleotides, the CDR3 is TGTGCCAGCAGTCGGACGGGGGGGGCTAACTATGGCTACACCTTC.

This chain uses TRBV20-1 with TRBJ1-2, with D maybe TRBD1 (5 bases). CDR1 DFQATT and CDR2 SNEGSKA come from the germline V gene (reference sequence). V lost 3 bases to trimming and J lost 8 bases, with 10 bases between them. The CDR3 runs to 11 residues. CDR3 coding DNA: TGCAGTGCTAGGGTTCCAGGGGGCTACACCTTC. Its protein is CSARVPGGYTF.

The V gene is TRBV7-8, the J gene TRBJ2-6; 8 bases align to TRBD1. The junction had 3 bases not matched to a gene; V was cut back by 5 bases and J by 0 bases. The CDR3 spans 16 residues. CDR1 is SGHVS and CDR2 is FQNEAQ in the germline V gene. The CDR3 region has the DNA TGTGCCAGCAGCCTCGGACAGGGCTCTGGGGCCAACGTCCTGACTTTC. This codes for CASSLGQGSGANVLTF.

As DNA, the CDR3 is TGTGCCAGCTCACCGCCCGGGGGTGACAGGGCGGGCTACACCTTC. Translating gives CASSPPGGDRAGYTF. This chain connects TRBV18 to TRBJ1-2, with 7 positions matching TRBD1. J was trimmed by 8 bases and V by 3 bases; bases with no gene match: 12. CDR3 length: 15 residues. The germline V gene encodes CDR1 KGHSH and CDR2 LQKENI.

The chain combines TRBV7-9 with TRBJ2-1; TRBD1 might be the D (5 bases). CDR3 size: 16 residues. CDR1 is SEHNR and CDR2 is FQNEAQ in the germline V gene (reference sequence). The germline V and J ends were trimmed by 1 base and 4 bases, with 14 bases remaining between them. The CDR3 sequence: CASSLVQGSLYNEQFF. The CDR3 nucleotides read TGTGCCAGCAGCTTAGTTCAGGGCAGTCTTTACAATGAGCAGTTCTTC.

Note on this clone: The sample contains more than one DNA sequence encoding this CDR3. This rearrangement joins TRBV5-4 to TRBJ2-1, with 9 bases matching TRBD1. The length of the CDR3 is 15 residues. CDR1 and CDR2 from the germline V gene are SGHNT and YYREEE (reference sequence). Germline trimming cut 2 bases from V and 1 base from J; bases unmatched to any gene: 1. CDR3 coding DNA: TGTGCCAGCAGCTTCGGGACAGGGTCCTACAATGAGCAGTTCTTC. Protein: CASSFGTGSYNEQFF.

The chain links TRBV30 to TRBJ1-2; tentative D call: TRBD1 (6 bases). The CDR3 is 12 residues long. Trimming removed 7 bases at V and 4 bases at J, with 13 bases between. Germline V lookup: CDR1 GTSNPN, CDR2 SVGIG (reference sequence). CDR3 in amino acids: CASRDTTYGYTF. In nucleotides, the CDR3 is TGTGCCTCGAGGGACACCACCTATGGCTACACCTTC.

The genes are TRBV30 and TRBJ2-2; 7 bases match TRBD2. The CDR3 contains 14 residues. Trimming at V came to 0 bases and at J to 4 bases, leaving 2 bases not matched to a gene. Germline CDR1 is GTSNPN and CDR2 is SVGIG (reference sequence). The CDR3 protein is CAWSVGGSTGELFF. The CDR3, as DNA: TGTGCCTGGAGTGTAGGCGGGAGCACCGGGGAGCTGTTTTTT. The entire variable domain, with the rest obtained from reference TRBV30 and TRBJ2-2, is as follows: SQTIHQWPATLVQPVGSPLSLECTVEGTSNPNLYWYRQAAGRGLQLLFYSVGIGQISSEVPQNLSASRPQDRQFILSSKKLLLSDSGFYLCAWSVGGSTGELFFGEGSRLTVL.

This clone was counted between two and nine times. J is TRBJ1-1 and V is TRBV19; the D is unclear. V dropped 5 bases and J dropped 4 bases, with 8 bases sitting between them. The CDR3 extends over 12 amino acids. Germline V gene data show CDR1 as LNHDA and CDR2 as SQIVND (reference sequence). The CDR3 nucleotides are TGTGCCAGTAGTTGGGAGGGCACTGAAGCTTTCTTT. It codes for CASSWEGTEAFF.

This clone has a handful of counts. Sequence at one end of the junction differs from germline and may be a read error. The chain uses TRBV7-7 and TRBJ2-1, with TRBD2 identical over 13 bases. CDR1 is SSHAT and CDR2 is FNYEAQ in the germline V gene (reference sequence). CDR3 length: 15 amino acids. CDR3 in DNA: TGTGCTAGCAGCTCACTAGCGGGAGGGGGCAATGAGCAGTTCTTC. Translating gives CASSSLAGGGNEQFF.

The chain links TRBV7-9 to TRBJ2-1; 8 bases match TRBD1. Germline values: CDR1 SEHNR, CDR2 FQNEAQ (reference sequence). J gave up 2 bases and V 1 base, and 1 base lay outside the gene matches. The CDR3 spans 15 residues. CDR3 nucleotides: TGTGCCAGCAGCTTAGGACAGGGGCCCTACAATGAGCAGTTCTTC. Translation: CASSLGQGPYNEQFF.